This section outlines one TCR beta chain sequence together with its context. Other DNA sequences in this sample translate to the same CDR3. The study ran its PCR with 60 Vbeta and 13 Jbeta primers. TCRdb's table, derived via immunoSEQ multiplex PCR, lists solely in-frame clones and lacks some. The table records 100,000 to 150,000 clones, roughly three quarters of them present only once. These data come from a study of cytomegalovirus exposure and HLA in healthy donors. The length of the CDR3 is 14 residues. Trimming took 4 bases from V and 2 from J; bases not matched to a gene: 4. CDR1 SGHRS and CDR2 YFSETQ come from the germline V gene.

This sequence was found in an older woman in good health and CMV-seronegative. The chain links TRBV5-1 to TRBJ2-7; 9 nucleotides line up with TRBD1. Sequencing was performed on PBMCs. CDR3 region: CASSPGQGAYEQYF. DNA for the CDR3: TGCGCCAGCAGCCCGGGACAGGGCGCCTACGAGCAGTACTTC.